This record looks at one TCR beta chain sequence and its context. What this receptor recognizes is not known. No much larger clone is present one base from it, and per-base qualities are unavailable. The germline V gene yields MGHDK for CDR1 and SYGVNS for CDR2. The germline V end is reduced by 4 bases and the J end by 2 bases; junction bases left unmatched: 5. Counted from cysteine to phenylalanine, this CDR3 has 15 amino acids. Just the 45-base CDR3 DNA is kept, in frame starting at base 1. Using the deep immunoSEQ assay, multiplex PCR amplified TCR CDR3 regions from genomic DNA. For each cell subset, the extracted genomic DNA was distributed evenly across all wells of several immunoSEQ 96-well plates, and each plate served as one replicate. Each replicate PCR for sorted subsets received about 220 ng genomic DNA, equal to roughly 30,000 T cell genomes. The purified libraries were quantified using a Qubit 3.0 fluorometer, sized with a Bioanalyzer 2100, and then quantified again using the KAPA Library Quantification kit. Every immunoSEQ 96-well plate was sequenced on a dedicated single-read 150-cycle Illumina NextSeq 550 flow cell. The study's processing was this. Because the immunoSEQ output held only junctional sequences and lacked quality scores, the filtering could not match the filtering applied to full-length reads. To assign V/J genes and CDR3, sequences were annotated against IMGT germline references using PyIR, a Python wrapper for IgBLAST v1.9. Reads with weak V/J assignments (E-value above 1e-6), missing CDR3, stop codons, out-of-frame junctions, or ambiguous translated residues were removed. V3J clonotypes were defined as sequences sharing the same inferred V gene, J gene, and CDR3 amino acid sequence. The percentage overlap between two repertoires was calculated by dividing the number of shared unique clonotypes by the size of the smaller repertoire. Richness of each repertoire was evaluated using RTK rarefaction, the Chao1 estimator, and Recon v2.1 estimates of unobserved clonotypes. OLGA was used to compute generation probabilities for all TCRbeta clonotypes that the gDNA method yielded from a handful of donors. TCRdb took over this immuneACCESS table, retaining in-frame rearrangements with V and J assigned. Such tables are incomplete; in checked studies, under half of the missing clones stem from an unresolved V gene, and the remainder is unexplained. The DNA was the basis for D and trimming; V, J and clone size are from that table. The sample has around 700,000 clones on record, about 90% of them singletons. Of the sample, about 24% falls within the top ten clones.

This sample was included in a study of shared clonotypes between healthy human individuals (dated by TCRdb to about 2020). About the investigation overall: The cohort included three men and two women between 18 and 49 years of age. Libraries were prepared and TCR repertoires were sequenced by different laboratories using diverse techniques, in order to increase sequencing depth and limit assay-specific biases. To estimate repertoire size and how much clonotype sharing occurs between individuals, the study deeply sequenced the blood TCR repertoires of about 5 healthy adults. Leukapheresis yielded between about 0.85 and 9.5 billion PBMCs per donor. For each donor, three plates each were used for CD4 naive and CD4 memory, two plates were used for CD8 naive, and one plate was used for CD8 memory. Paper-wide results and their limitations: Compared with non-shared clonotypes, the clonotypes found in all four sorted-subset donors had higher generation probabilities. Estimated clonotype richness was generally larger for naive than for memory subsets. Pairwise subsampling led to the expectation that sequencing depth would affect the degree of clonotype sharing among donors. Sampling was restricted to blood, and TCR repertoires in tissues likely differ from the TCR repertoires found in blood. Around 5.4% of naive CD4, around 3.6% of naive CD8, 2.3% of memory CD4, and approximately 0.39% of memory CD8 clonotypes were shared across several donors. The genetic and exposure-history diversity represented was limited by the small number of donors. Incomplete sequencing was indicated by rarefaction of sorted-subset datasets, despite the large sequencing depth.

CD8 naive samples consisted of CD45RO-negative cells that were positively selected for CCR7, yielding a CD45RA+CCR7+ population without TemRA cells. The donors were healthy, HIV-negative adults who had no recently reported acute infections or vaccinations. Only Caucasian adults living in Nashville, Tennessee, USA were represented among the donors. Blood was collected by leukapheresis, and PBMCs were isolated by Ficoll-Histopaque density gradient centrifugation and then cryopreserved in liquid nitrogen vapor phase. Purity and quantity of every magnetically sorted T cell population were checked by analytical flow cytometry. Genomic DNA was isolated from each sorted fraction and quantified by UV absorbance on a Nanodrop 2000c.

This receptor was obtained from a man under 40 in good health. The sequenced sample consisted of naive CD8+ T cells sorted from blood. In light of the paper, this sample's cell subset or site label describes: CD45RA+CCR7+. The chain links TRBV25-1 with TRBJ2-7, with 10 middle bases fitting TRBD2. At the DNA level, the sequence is TGTGCCAGCAGTGTATCTAGCGGGAGCACCTACGAGCAGTACTTC. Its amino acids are CASSVSSGSTYEQYF.